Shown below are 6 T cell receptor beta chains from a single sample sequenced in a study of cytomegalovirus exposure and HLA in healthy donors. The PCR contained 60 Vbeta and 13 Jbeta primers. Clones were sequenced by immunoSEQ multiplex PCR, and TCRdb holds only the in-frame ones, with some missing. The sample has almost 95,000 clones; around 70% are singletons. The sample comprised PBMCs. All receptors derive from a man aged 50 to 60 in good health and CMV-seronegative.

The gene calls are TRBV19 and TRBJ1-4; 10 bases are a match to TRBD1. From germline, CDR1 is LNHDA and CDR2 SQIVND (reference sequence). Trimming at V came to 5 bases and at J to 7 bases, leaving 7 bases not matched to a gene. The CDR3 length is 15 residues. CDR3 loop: CASSSRTGGLEKLFF. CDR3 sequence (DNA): TGTGCCAGTAGTTCGAGGACAGGGGGTCTTGAAAAACTGTTTTTT.

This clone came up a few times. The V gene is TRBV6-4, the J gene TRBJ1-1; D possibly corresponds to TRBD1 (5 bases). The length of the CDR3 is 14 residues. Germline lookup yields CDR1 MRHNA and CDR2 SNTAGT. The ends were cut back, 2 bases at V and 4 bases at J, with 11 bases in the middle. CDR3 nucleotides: TGTGCCAGCAGTGACCGTTCGGGGGGCACTGAAGCTTTCTTT. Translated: CASSDRSGGTEAFF.

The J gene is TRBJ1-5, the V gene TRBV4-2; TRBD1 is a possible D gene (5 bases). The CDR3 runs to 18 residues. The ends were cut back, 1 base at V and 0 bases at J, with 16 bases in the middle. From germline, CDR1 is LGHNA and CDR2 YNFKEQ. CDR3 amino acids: CASSQGPGRVDSNQPQHF. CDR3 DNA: TGTGCCAGCAGCCAAGGCCCCGGCAGGGTCGATAGCAATCAGCCCCAGCATTTT.

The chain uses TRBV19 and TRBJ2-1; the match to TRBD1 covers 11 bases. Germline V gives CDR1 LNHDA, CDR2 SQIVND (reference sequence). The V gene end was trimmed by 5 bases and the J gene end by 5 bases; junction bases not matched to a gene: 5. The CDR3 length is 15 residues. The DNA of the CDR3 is TGTGCCAGTAGTCCGAGGACAGGGGGCGACAATGAGCAGTTCTTC. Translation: CASSPRTGGDNEQFF.

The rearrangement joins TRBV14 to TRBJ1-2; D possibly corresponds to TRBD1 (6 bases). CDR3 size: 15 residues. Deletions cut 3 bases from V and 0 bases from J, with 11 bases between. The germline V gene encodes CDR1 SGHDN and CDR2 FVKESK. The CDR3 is CASSHRDTSNYGYTF. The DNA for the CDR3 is TGTGCCAGCAGCCATAGGGACACTTCTAACTATGGCTACACCTTC.

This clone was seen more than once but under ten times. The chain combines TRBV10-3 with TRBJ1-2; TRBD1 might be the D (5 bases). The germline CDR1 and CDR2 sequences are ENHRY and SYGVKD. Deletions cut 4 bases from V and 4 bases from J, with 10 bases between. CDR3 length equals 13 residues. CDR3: CAISGRGTYGYTF. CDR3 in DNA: TGTGCCATCAGTGGTCGGGGGACCTATGGCTACACCTTC.